This passage covers 18 T cell receptor beta chains from one sample sequenced in a study of identical twins. One entry per CDR3 protein results from TCRdb running MiXCR on the 5' RACE reads. The sample includes roughly 1,500,000 distinct CDR3 sequences, about 31% seen only once; the top ten take around 0.3%. Sequencing was performed on cord blood. The receptors stem from a newborn girl in good health.

In its sample, this clonotype was seen once. This chain connects TRBV3-1 to TRBJ2-7; TRBD1 aligns across 10 bases. Judging by the DNA end, TRBJ2-5 fits better; the J call may be wrong. The CDR3 is 15 amino acids. Germline V lookup: CDR1 LGHDT, CDR2 YNNKEL (reference sequence). The CDR3 reads CASSQLGTGVETQYF. The CDR3 region has the DNA TGTGCCAGCAGCCAATTGGGGACAGGGGTCGAGACCCAGTACTTC.

The chain carries TRBV18 and TRBJ2-7; D remains ambiguous. The germline V gene encodes CDR1 KGHSH and CDR2 LQKENI. Trimming took off 0 bases at V and 2 bases at J, with 14 bases between the two ends. The CDR3 length is 16 residues. CDR3 protein: CASSPPIGLGPYEQYF. DNA of the CDR3: TGTGCCAGCTCACCACCGATAGGGTTAGGCCCCTACGAGCAGTACTTC.

J is TRBJ2-1 and V is TRBV6-8; D call uncertain. V was trimmed by 11 bases and J by 10 bases, leaving 6 bases between them. Germline CDR1 MNHGY, CDR2 SAAAGT. The CDR3 spans 8 residues. The CDR3 bases are TGTGCCGAAGGGGAGCAGTTCTTC. Protein sequence: CAEGEQFF.

With respect to this clonotype: A read error may produce the germline difference seen at one junction end. In nucleotides, the CDR3 is TGTGCCAGCAGTGAAAGACCACTGGGACGGGCAACTAATGAAGAACTGTTTTTT. Translating gives CASSERPLGRATNEELFF. The rearrangement uses TRBV6-1 and TRBJ1-4; the D gene is possibly TRBD1 (5 bases). CDR3 length: 18 amino acids. The germline V gene encodes CDR1 MNHNS and CDR2 SASEGT.

Ten or more counts support this clonotype. The chain has TRBV12-3 or TRBV12-4 and TRBJ1-2, with a weak D call TRBD1 (5 bases). The CDR3 length is 16 residues. V was clipped by 1 base and J by 3 bases, with 15 bases between them. The CDR3 here is CASSLVLGVTDYGYTF. In DNA, the CDR3 is TGTGCCAGCAGTTTAGTTTTAGGGGTCACTGACTATGGCTACACCTTC.

The genes are TRBV2 and TRBJ2-2, with 10 bases that match TRBD2. This CDR3 has 17 residues. The junction had 5 bases not matched to a gene; V was cut back by 0 bases and J by 4 bases. Germline loops: CDR1 SNHLY, CDR2 FYNNEI. CDR3 loop: CASSEALAGALTGELFF. CDR3 nucleotide sequence: TGTGCCAGCAGTGAAGCGCTAGCGGGAGCCCTCACCGGGGAGCTGTTTTTT. The entire variable domain, with the rest obtained from reference TRBV2 and TRBJ2-2, is as follows: EPEVTQTPSHQVTQMGQEVILRCVPISNHLYFYWYRQILGQKVEFLVSFYNNEISEKSEIFDDQFSVERPDGSNFTLKIRSTKLEDSAMYFCASSEALAGALTGELFFGEGSRLTVL.

The chain links TRBV2 to TRBJ2-3; maybe TRBD1 (7 bases). The CDR3 has 15 residues. V lost 7 bases and J 4 bases, leaving 18 bases between the germline ends. CDR1 is SNHLY and CDR2 is FYNNEI in the germline V gene. The CDR3 nucleotides read TGTGCCAGCATTGTCAGGGGGGCTATCGCAGATACGCAGTATTTT. This sequence encodes CASIVRGAIADTQYF.

This clonotype was detected once. At one of its ends the junction is not consistent with the germline gene, which may arise from a read error. This chain connects TRBV5-1 to TRBJ2-3, with 9 positions matching TRBD2. This CDR3 spans 15 amino acids. The V gene's germline CDR1 is SGHRS and CDR2 YFSETQ. The CDR3 DNA follows: TGCGGCAGCGTAAGACTAGCGGAGAGCACAGATACGCAGTATTTT. Residues: CGSVRLAESTDTQYF.

This clonotype was picked up a small number of times. The chain links TRBV10-3 to TRBJ2-1; TRBD2 aligns across 8 bases. The germline V gene has CDR1 ENHRY and CDR2 SYGVKD. Losses at the gene ends were 6 bases for V and 1 base for J; bases not matched to a gene: 5. The CDR3 is made up of 15 amino acids. The CDR3 loop is CAIRTAGESYNEQFF. CDR3 DNA sequence: TGTGCCATCAGGACAGCGGGAGAGTCCTACAATGAGCAGTTCTTC.

The chain has TRBV7-9 and TRBJ2-1; D unresolved. V gave up 6 bases and J gave up 4 bases, with 10 bases separating them. The length of the CDR3 is 13 residues. The germline V gene encodes CDR1 SEHNR and CDR2 FQNEAQ (reference sequence). The CDR3 here is CASRPPRYNEQFF. CDR3 DNA sequence: TGTGCCAGCAGGCCCCCTAGATACAATGAGCAGTTCTTC.

This clonotype appeared many times. CDR3: CSVPGTSGRAFSEQYF. CDR3 nucleotides: TGCAGCGTTCCAGGGACTAGCGGGAGGGCATTTTCCGAGCAGTACTTC. V gene TRBV29-1 combines with J gene TRBJ2-7, with 16 bases aligning to TRBD2. Germline lookup yields CDR1 SQVTM and CDR2 ANQGSEA. J gave up 6 bases and V 5 bases, and 10 bases lay outside the gene matches. The CDR3 length is 16 residues.

The sample holds many counts of this clonotype. The chain has TRBV29-1 and TRBJ2-3; unclear D gene. The CDR3 is 13 amino acids. V gave up 5 bases and J gave up 2 bases, with 11 bases separating them. Germline V gene lookup returns CDR1 SQVTM and CDR2 ANQGSEA. CDR3 in DNA: TGCAGCGTTTCGGCACCCCTCACAGATACGCAGTATTTT. Translated: CSVSAPLTDTQYF.

In DNA form, the CDR3 reads TGTGCCAGCAGCTTGGGCGACCCCTGGGGCTATGGCTACACCTTC. Translation: CASSLGDPWGYGYTF. The chain combines TRBV5-6 with TRBJ1-2; D uncertain. CDR3 size: 15 residues. Trimming cost V 0 bases and J 4 bases, with 13 bases left between them. Looked up from germline, CDR1 is SGHDT and CDR2 is YYEEEE.

This clonotype was detected a few times. The chain links TRBV7-9 to TRBJ2-3; 10 bases fit TRBD2. Germline V CDR1 and CDR2: SEHNR, FQNEAQ (reference sequence). The CDR3 loop spans 16 amino acids. The trim removed 5 bases at V and 0 bases at J, leaving 5 bases unmatched. CDR3 in amino acids: CASSPGLADSTDTQYF. The CDR3 DNA reads as TGTGCCAGCAGCCCCGGACTAGCGGATAGCACAGATACGCAGTATTTT.

This chain uses TRBV7-6 with TRBJ2-5, with a weak D call TRBD1 (5 bases). The CDR3 loop spans 16 amino acids. Germline V gives CDR1 SGHVS, CDR2 FNYEAQ. Trimming pared 2 bases from V and 11 bases from J, leaving 24 bases between. This CDR3 is CASSLNPQGTYNEQYF. The CDR3 DNA is TGTGCCAGCAGCTTAAATCCCCAGGGAACATACAATGAGCAGTACTTC.

The V call is TRBV28, the J call TRBJ2-7; TRBD1 matches at 8 bases. The V segment lost 1 base and the J segment 7 bases; nucleotides outside the gene matches: 12. The CDR3 contains 16 residues. The germline V gene encodes CDR1 MDHEN and CDR2 SYDVKM. CDR3 bases: TGTGCCAGCAGTTTATCCGGACAGGGATTCTACAATGAGCAGTACTTC. Encoded protein: CASSLSGQGFYNEQYF. The full variable domain, completed using reference TRBV28 and TRBJ2-7, is DVKVTQSSRYLVKRTGEKVFLECVQDMDHENMFWYRQDPGLGLRLIYFSYDVKMKEKGDIPEGYSVSREKKERFSLILESASTNQTSMYLCASSLSGQGFYNEQYFGPGTRLTVT.

The chain carries TRBV29-1 and TRBJ2-7; TRBD2 aligns across 11 bases. V lost 7 bases, J lost 6 bases, and 8 bases stayed unmatched. CDR1 is SQVTM and CDR2 is ANQGSEA in the germline V gene. The CDR3 sequence is 13 residues long. As DNA, the CDR3 is TGCAGCGCCTTAGCGGGAGGGCCTCGCGAGCAGTACTTC. This codes for CSALAGGPREQYF.

The genes are TRBV7-9 and TRBJ1-1; the D gene is possibly TRBD1 (5 bases). Germline values: CDR1 SEHNR, CDR2 FQNEAQ (reference sequence). Trimming removed 3 bases from V and 0 bases from J, with 11 bases in between. The CDR3 runs to 15 residues. Here the CDR3 reads CASSLWGRLNTEAFF. The CDR3 coding sequence is TGTGCCAGCAGCTTGTGGGGACGGTTGAACACTGAAGCTTTCTTT.